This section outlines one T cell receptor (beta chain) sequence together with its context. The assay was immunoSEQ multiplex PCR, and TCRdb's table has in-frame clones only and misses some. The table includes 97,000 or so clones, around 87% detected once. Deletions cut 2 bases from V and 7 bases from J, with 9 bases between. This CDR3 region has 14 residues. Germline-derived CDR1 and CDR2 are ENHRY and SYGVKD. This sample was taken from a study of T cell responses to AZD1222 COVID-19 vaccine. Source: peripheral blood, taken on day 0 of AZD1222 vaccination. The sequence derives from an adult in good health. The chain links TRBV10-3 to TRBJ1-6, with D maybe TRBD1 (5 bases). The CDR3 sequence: CAISEEGSNSPLHF. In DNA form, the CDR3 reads TGTGCCATCAGTGAGGAGGGGTCGAATTCACCCCTCCACTTT.